This entry lists 18 T cell receptor beta chains sequenced from one sample in a study of T cell repertoires in cytomegalovirus infection. TCRdb independently ran MiXCR on the reads; one entry per CDR3 protein. The sample has about 310,000 distinct CDR3 sequences; 17% are singletons. Sequencing used PBMCs. The receptors derive from a human donor in good health (CMV status not recorded). Some clones in this sample may be carry-over from other donors' samples.

The chain employs TRBV20-1 and TRBJ2-5, with D possibly matching TRBD1 (6 bases). Trimming shortened V by 6 bases and J by 2 bases, and 13 bases separated the two germline ends. The CDR3 has 13 residues. Germline-derived CDR1 and CDR2 are DFQATT and SNEGSKA (reference sequence). The CDR3 spells CSAGPGTQETQYF. Here the CDR3 DNA reads TGCAGTGCCGGGCCAGGGACACAAGAGACCCAGTACTTC.

The chain links TRBV10-3 to TRBJ2-1; D ambiguous. CDR3 length equals 18 residues. Trimming cost V 6 bases and J 2 bases, with 23 bases left between them. The germline CDR1 and CDR2 sequences are ENHRY and SYGVKD. In nucleotides, the CDR3 is TGTGCCATCAGCCCAAACATTATTTTAACAAAACCCTACAATGAGCAGTTCTTC. Translated, it gives CAISPNIILTKPYNEQFF.

This clonotype occurred many times. V gene TRBV6-1 combines with J gene TRBJ1-1; 8 nucleotides match TRBD1. J gave up 4 bases and V 7 bases, and 11 bases lay outside the gene matches. Germline V gene sequence: CDR1 MNHNS, CDR2 SASEGT. There are 15 residues in the CDR3. In DNA form, the CDR3 reads TGTGCCAGCAACAAGCAAGGACAGGGACGCACTGAAGCTTTCTTT. This encodes CASNKQGQGRTEAFF.

With regard to this clonotype: One end of the junction fails to match germline, which may point to a read error. This rearrangement joins TRBV20-1 to TRBJ2-7; a possible D gene is TRBD2 (5 bases). CDR1 is DFQATT, CDR2 SNEGSKA, per germline (reference sequence). The CDR3 runs to 17 residues. The chain's CDR3 is CSAIKVRSGIHPGEQHF. The CDR3, as DNA: TGCAGTGCCATCAAGGTTAGATCCGGGATCCATCCCGGCGAGCAGCACTTC.

This clonotype was detected a few times. This sequence joins TRBV7-8 and TRBJ1-5; 9 nucleotides line up with TRBD1. V shed 5 bases and J 5 bases; nucleotides not matched to a gene: 7. The length of the CDR3 is 15 residues. Germline V lookup: CDR1 SGHVS, CDR2 FQNEAQ. The CDR3 here is CASSVLTGGDQPQHF. DNA of the CDR3: TGTGCCAGCAGCGTACTGACAGGGGGGGATCAGCCCCAGCATTTT.

This clonotype was observed a handful of times. V gene TRBV12-3 or TRBV12-4 combines with J gene TRBJ2-1, with 10 bases lining up with TRBD2. This CDR3 contains 14 residues. Losses at the gene ends were 6 bases for V and 9 bases for J; bases not matched to a gene: 8. Written as DNA, the CDR3 is TGTGCCAGCAGCTTACAGCGGGGGGGCGGTGAGCAGTTCTTC. Translated: CASSLQRGGGEQFF.

This clonotype was picked up many times. The chain recombines TRBV11-3 with TRBJ2-7, with TRBD1 identical over 7 bases. V trimming: 4 bases; J trimming: 0 bases; junction bases outside the gene matches: 3. CDR3 length: 14 amino acids. Germline V lookup: CDR1 SGHNT, CDR2 YENEEA. CDR3: CASSYSGGSYEQYF. The CDR3 bases are TGTGCCAGCAGCTACTCAGGGGGCTCCTACGAGCAGTACTTC.

The chain employs TRBV28 and TRBJ1-6, with TRBD1 identical over 10 bases. Germline V gene sequence: CDR1 MDHEN, CDR2 SYDVKM. This CDR3 is 17 amino acids long. The trim removed 2 bases at V and 6 bases at J, leaving 7 bases unmatched. The CDR3 bases are TGTGCCAGCAGTTTAGGGACAGGGGTAGCCTCTAATTCACCCCTCCACTTT. Protein product: CASSLGTGVASNSPLHF. The complete variable domain, with remaining parts taken from reference TRBV28 and TRBJ1-6, reads DVKVTQSSRYLVKRTGEKVFLECVQDMDHENMFWYRQDPGLGLRLIYFSYDVKMKEKGDIPEGYSVSREKKERFSLILESASTNQTSMYLCASSLGTGVASNSPLHFGNGTRLTVT.

The table lists this clonotype with a few counts. The V and J genes are TRBV12-3 or TRBV12-4 and TRBJ1-2; a possible D gene is TRBD1 (6 bases). V gave up 3 bases and J gave up 8 bases, with 13 bases separating them. There are 13 residues in the CDR3. As DNA, the CDR3 is TGTGCCAGCAGTTTGGGGGGGCGACAAGGCTACACCTTC. This sequence encodes CASSLGGRQGYTF.

This clonotype was picked up a small number of times. The chain uses TRBV11-2 and TRBJ2-3, with D unresolved. This CDR3 has 13 amino acids. Looked up from germline, CDR1 is SGHAT and CDR2 is FQNNGV. The V gene lost 5 bases and the J gene lost 2 bases, with 8 bases spanning the gap. This CDR3 is CASSPAITDTQYF. Here the CDR3 DNA reads TGTGCCAGCAGCCCAGCTATCACAGATACGCAGTATTTT.

This clonotype was picked up a small number of times. This chain links TRBV19 with TRBJ1-2; TRBD1 might be the D (5 bases). V was trimmed by 3 bases and J by 4 bases, leaving 12 bases between them. CDR3 length equals 14 residues. CDR1 LNHDA and CDR2 SQIVND come from the germline V gene (reference sequence). The CDR3 DNA is TGTGCCAGTAGTATGAGAGACAGACCCTATGGCTACACCTTC. Protein: CASSMRDRPYGYTF.

This clonotype was observed many times. V gene TRBV28 combines with J gene TRBJ2-7; 8 bases match TRBD2. The J segment lost 0 bases and the V segment lost 7 bases, leaving 17 bases of the junction unmatched. Per germline, CDR1 MDHEN and CDR2 SYDVKM. The CDR3 consists of 18 residues. CDR3 region: CASIPAGSSGQSSYEQYF. The CDR3 bases are TGTGCCAGCATCCCTGCTGGGTCTAGCGGGCAGAGCTCCTACGAGCAGTACTTC.

This clonotype has at least ten counts. This chain uses TRBV7-2 with TRBJ2-7; D possibly matches TRBD1 or TRBD2 (6 bases each). The V gene lost 0 bases and the J gene lost 2 bases, with 8 bases spanning the gap. CDR3 size: 14 residues. Germline-derived CDR1 and CDR2 are SGHTA and FQGNSA. CDR3 region: CASSLAGGAYEQYF. The DNA of the CDR3 is TGTGCCAGCAGCTTAGCCGGGGGCGCCTACGAGCAGTACTTC. Complete variable domain (other parts from reference TRBV7-2 and TRBJ2-7): GAGVSQSPSNKVTEKGKDVELRCDPISGHTALYWYRQSLGQGLEFLIYFQGNSAPDKSGLPSDRFSAERTGGSVSTLTIQRTQQEDSAVYLCASSLAGGAYEQYFGPGTRLTVT.

In its sample, this clonotype was seen many times. V and J are TRBV6-1 and TRBJ2-7; TRBD2 matches 11 bases. The CDR3 totals 15 residues. Germline values: CDR1 MNHNS, CDR2 SASEGT. J gave up 0 bases and V 7 bases, and 5 bases lay outside the gene matches. The CDR3 loop is CASMKGLAASYEQYF. The CDR3 region has the DNA TGTGCCAGCATGAAGGGACTAGCGGCCTCCTACGAGCAGTACTTC.

The rearrangement joins TRBV6-2 or TRBV6-3 to TRBJ1-6; the D is unclear. The germline V gene has CDR1 MNHEY and CDR2 SVGEGT. The V end lost 6 bases, the J end lost 0 bases, and 18 bases lay between the germline ends. The length of the CDR3 is 18 residues. The CDR3 nucleotides read TGTGCCAGCAGCTACGGGTCCAAGAGAAGCTCCTATAATTCACCCCTCCACTTT. Protein: CASSYGSKRSSYNSPLHF.

This clonotype came up a few times. The chain has TRBV6-5 and TRBJ2-5, with TRBD1 matching over 7 bases. The germline V gene encodes CDR1 MNHEY and CDR2 SVGAGI. J was trimmed by 8 bases and V by 0 bases; bases with no gene match: 9. The CDR3 totals 15 residues. The CDR3 coding sequence is TGTGCCAGCAGTTACTCCGTCTGGGACAGCAAAACCCAGTACTTC. Translated: CASSYSVWDSKTQYF.

This clonotype occurred many times. The CDR3 DNA reads as TGTGCCAGCAGCCCACAGTCTGGGTCGGGGCCCCTCCACTTT. It yields the protein CASSPQSGSGPLHF. The chain employs TRBV7-2 and TRBJ1-6, with D hard to call. Germline V gene lookup returns CDR1 SGHTA and CDR2 FQGNSA. CDR3 length: 14 residues. The V end lost 5 bases, the J end lost 13 bases, and 18 bases lay between the germline ends. Full variable domain (outside the CDR3, taken from reference TRBV7-2 and TRBJ1-6): GAGVSQSPSNKVTEKGKDVELRCDPISGHTALYWYRQSLGQGLEFLIYFQGNSAPDKSGLPSDRFSAERTGGSVSTLTIQRTQQEDSAVYLCASSPQSGSGPLHFGNGTRLTVT.

This clonotype was detected a few times. The chain is built from TRBV9 and TRBJ2-1; 11 bases match TRBD2. This CDR3 has 15 amino acids. V shed 1 base and J 5 bases; nucleotides not matched to a gene: 2. Germline assignment: CDR1 SGDLS and CDR2 YYNGEE. The CDR3 here is CASSVSSGGNNEQFF. CDR3 DNA sequence: TGTGCCAGCAGCGTATCTAGCGGGGGGAACAATGAGCAGTTCTTC.